This TCR beta chain was recorded in a study of T cells in Graves' hyperthyroidism and ophthalmopathy. Study results and limitations: Classification by a 13 V-J model distinguished ophthalmopathy from stable hyperthyroidism.

It was around 11 ml of fresh peripheral blood that supplied the PBMCs. The V gene's germline CDR1 is DFQATT and CDR2 SNEGSKA (reference sequence). This CDR3 region has 10 residues. Trimming removed 6 bases at V and 6 bases at J, with 9 bases between. It was RNA transcripts that yielded the amplified TCR beta CDR3 regions. During a first-round RT-PCR of the TCR CDR3, the HTBI primer set was used. TCRdb independently ran MiXCR on the multiplex PCR reads; one entry per CDR3 protein. The data contain under 350,000 distinct CDR3 sequences, roughly a fifth of them seen just once; the ten biggest clones take up around half. In the case of this clonotype: Its antigen remains unidentified.

The rearrangement joins TRBV20-1 to TRBJ2-7; no reliable D call. Input material: blood. The sequence came from a woman aged 50 to 65 with Graves' hyperthyroidism. DNA of the CDR3: TGCAGTGCCCACAAGGGCGAGCAGTACTTC. Protein sequence: CSAHKGEQYF.